Below, 12 T cell receptor beta chains from the same sample are listed, as sequenced in a study of shared clonotypes between healthy human individuals. CD45RO-negative, CCR7-positively selected cells formed the naive CD8 fraction, excluding terminally differentiated effector memory CD45RA+ cells. Sequencing was performed with immunoSEQ multiplex PCR; in TCRdb, only in-frame clones are kept and a portion is missing. The table has about 2.2 million clones, just under 95% seen once; the top ten hold 1.5% to 2%. Sequenced: naive CD8+ T cells from PBMCs. The receptors were gathered from a man younger than 35 in good health. Some clones in this sample may be carry-over from other donors' samples.

The chain links TRBV7-8 to TRBJ2-1; the match to TRBD1 covers 8 bases. Germline V gene lookup returns CDR1 SGHVS and CDR2 FQNEAQ. The V and J ends lost 5 bases and 6 bases, in that order; junction bases with no gene match: 6. The CDR3 extends over 14 amino acids. The CDR3 DNA reads TGTGCCAGCAGCCAGGGGGCGAGTAGCAATGAGCAGTTCTTC. The encoded protein is CASSQGASSNEQFF. The complete variable domain, with remaining parts taken from reference TRBV7-8 and TRBJ2-1, reads GAGVSQSPRYKVAKRGQDVALRCDPISGHVSLFWYQQALGQGPEFLTYFQNEAQLDKSGLPSDRFFAERPEGSVSTLKIQRTQQEDSAVYLCASSQGASSNEQFFGPGTRLTVL.

This clone was counted a single time. The J gene is TRBJ2-5, the V gene TRBV29-1; TRBD1 agrees at 8 bases. TRBJ2-7 matches the DNA end more closely, so the J call is doubtful. Germline V gives CDR1 SQVTM, CDR2 ANQGSEA. The CDR3 is 14 residues long. The DNA of the CDR3 is TGCAGCGTTGCTCGGACAGGGAGAAACTACGAGCAGTACTTC. Translating gives CSVARTGRNYEQYF.

The chain uses TRBV5-8 and TRBJ2-3; tentatively, D is TRBD2 (6 bases). The CDR3 is made up of 13 amino acids. V was clipped by 4 bases and J by 4 bases, with 10 bases between them. Germline V gene data show CDR1 as SGHTS and CDR2 as YDEGEE. This chain's CDR3 is CASSREKPDTQYF. The DNA of the CDR3 is TGTGCCAGCAGCCGGGAGAAACCAGATACGCAGTATTTT.

J is TRBJ2-7 and V is TRBV28; 8 bases map to TRBD1. In germline, CDR1 is MDHEN, CDR2 SYDVKM. With 6 bases clipped from V and 5 bases from J, the junction kept 6 bases outside the gene matches. The CDR3 has 13 amino acids. CDR3 sequence reads: CASRAQGDHEQYF. The CDR3, as DNA: TGTGCCAGCAGAGCACAGGGGGACCACGAGCAGTACTTC.

The chain is built from TRBV6-6 and TRBJ2-1, with 11 bases matching TRBD2. With 2 bases clipped from V and 8 bases from J, the junction kept 2 bases outside the gene matches. CDR1 is MNHNY, CDR2 SVGAGI, per germline (reference sequence). This CDR3 contains 14 residues. The CDR3 here is CASSYTSGSDEQFF. In DNA, the CDR3 is TGTGCCAGCAGTTACACTAGCGGGAGTGATGAGCAGTTCTTC.

The chain joins TRBV15 to TRBJ1-2; TRBD1 agrees at 7 bases. CDR1 LNHNV and CDR2 YYDKDF come from the germline V gene (reference sequence). CDR3 length equals 17 residues. With V trimmed by 0 bases and J by 0 bases, 7 bases remained unmatched. The CDR3 is CATSRDSSGGSNYGYTF. The CDR3 DNA sequence: TGTGCCACCAGCAGAGATTCGTCAGGGGGTTCTAACTATGGCTACACCTTC.

This rearrangement joins TRBV6-1 to TRBJ2-7; 7 nucleotides align to TRBD2. The V segment lost 4 bases and the J segment 0 bases; nucleotides outside the gene matches: 6. The germline gives CDR1 MNHNS, CDR2 SASEGT. The CDR3 loop spans 15 amino acids. CDR3 nucleotides: TGTGCCAGCAGTGGGGGACTATTGAGCTCCTACGAGCAGTACTTC. This gives the protein CASSGGLLSSYEQYF.

The chain joins TRBV7-8 to TRBJ2-5, with D uncertain. Trimming took off 0 bases at V and 3 bases at J, with 8 bases between the two ends. This CDR3 spans 14 amino acids. Per germline, CDR1 SGHVS and CDR2 FQNEAQ. Here the CDR3 DNA reads TGTGCCAGCAGCTTAGCACCCCTGAAAGAGACCCAGTACTTC. Its translation: CASSLAPLKETQYF.

As concerns this clone: The sample contains more than one DNA sequence encoding this CDR3. The V and J genes are TRBV13 and TRBJ2-1, with 9 bases lining up with TRBD1. The V and J ends lost 2 bases and 6 bases, in that order; junction bases with no gene match: 5. Per germline, CDR1 PRHDT and CDR2 FYEKMQ (reference sequence). The CDR3 is made up of 15 amino acids. DNA for the CDR3: TGTGCCAGCAGCTTAACAGGGGGCGCTGGCAATGAGCAGTTCTTC. Translating it yields CASSLTGGAGNEQFF.

The chain carries TRBV30 and TRBJ1-4, with unresolved D. From germline, CDR1 is GTSNPN and CDR2 SVGIG (reference sequence). This CDR3 region has 11 residues. The ends were cut back, 3 bases at V and 5 bases at J, with 4 bases in the middle. The CDR3 spells CAWRYNEKLFF. In DNA, the CDR3 is TGTGCCTGGAGATACAATGAAAAACTGTTTTTT.

This chain uses TRBV28 with TRBJ2-7, with TRBD2 matching 7 bases. Germline CDR1 reads MDHEN; CDR2 reads SYDVKM. The V and J ends lost 5 bases and 2 bases, in that order; junction bases with no gene match: 12. The CDR3 is 16 residues long. The CDR3 region has the DNA TGTGCCAGCAGTCTGACCCCTAGCGGCCTCACCTACGAGCAGTACTTC. Its protein product is CASSLTPSGLTYEQYF.

This sequence joins TRBV27 and TRBJ2-3, with a possible D match to TRBD1 (5 bases). V gave up 2 bases and J gave up 2 bases, with 11 bases separating them. This CDR3 region has 15 residues. Germline CDR1 and CDR2: MNHEY and SMNVEV (reference sequence). The CDR3 bases are TGTGCCAGCAGTTTAAGTCAGGGCTCCACAGATACGCAGTATTTT. Amino acids: CASSLSQGSTDTQYF.